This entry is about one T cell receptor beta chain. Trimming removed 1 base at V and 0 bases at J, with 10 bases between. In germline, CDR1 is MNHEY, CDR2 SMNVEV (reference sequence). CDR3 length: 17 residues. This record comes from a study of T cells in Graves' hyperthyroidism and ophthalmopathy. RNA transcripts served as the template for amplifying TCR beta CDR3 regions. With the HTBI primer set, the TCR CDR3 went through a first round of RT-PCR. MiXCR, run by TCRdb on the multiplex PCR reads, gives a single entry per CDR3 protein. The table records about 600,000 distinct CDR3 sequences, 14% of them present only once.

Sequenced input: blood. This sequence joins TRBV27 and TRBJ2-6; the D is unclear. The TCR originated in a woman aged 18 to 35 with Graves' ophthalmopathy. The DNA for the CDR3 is TGTGCCAGCAGTTTATGGCCAGCGAACTCTGGGGCCAACGTCCTGACTTTC. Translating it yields CASSLWPANSGANVLTF.